The 11 T cell receptor beta chains below come from one sample, sequenced in a study of neurological immune-mediated disorders. Time point of the sample: longitudinal time-point 3. Via MiXCR, TCRdb re-called the 5' RACE reads, giving one row per CDR3 protein. This table has more than 40,000 distinct CDR3 sequences, roughly 13% appearing once. The sequencing sample was made of PBMCs. The receptors originated from a male donor with HTLV-1-associated myelopathy (HAM/TSP).

About this clonotype itself: A much bigger clone sits one base away, suggesting this may be a read error. DNA of the CDR3: TGTGCCAGCTCCCCCGGCATGAACTCTGAAGCTTTCTTT. This gives the protein CASSPGMNSEAFF. The rearrangement links TRBV18 to TRBJ1-1; no reliable D call. This CDR3 comprises 13 residues. Germline CDR1 is KGHSH and CDR2 is LQKENI.

This clonotype was detected many times. The V and J genes are TRBV18 and TRBJ2-7; possibly TRBD1 for D (6 bases). Trimming took 0 bases from V and 11 from J, leaving 14 bases between them. This CDR3 spans 13 amino acids. Germline CDR1 reads KGHSH; CDR2 reads LQKENI. The CDR3 protein is CASSPPRRGTEYF. DNA of the CDR3: TGTGCCAGCTCACCACCCCGCAGGGGAACGGAGTACTTC.

The chain joins TRBV20-1 to TRBJ1-1; the D gene is possibly TRBD1 (5 bases). This CDR3 has 13 residues. V was clipped by 3 bases and J by 1 base, with 9 bases between them. Germline assignment: CDR1 DFQATT and CDR2 SNEGSKA (reference sequence). CDR3 region: CSASVQGNTEAFF. DNA for the CDR3: TGCAGTGCTAGTGTGCAGGGGAACACTGAAGCTTTCTTT.

This clonotype showed up many times. The chain uses TRBV5-1 and TRBJ1-1, with 7 bases identical to TRBD1. This CDR3 has 16 residues. Germline values: CDR1 SGHRS, CDR2 YFSETQ. The junction had 10 bases not matched to a gene; V was cut back by 4 bases and J by 1 base. As DNA, the CDR3 is TGCGCCAGCAGCCTGGGAGGGACAGCACCGAACACTGAAGCTTTCTTT. It codes for CASSLGGTAPNTEAFF.

This clonotype was found many times. The rearrangement links TRBV15 to TRBJ1-3, with D perhaps matching TRBD1 (5 bases). The V gene's germline CDR1 is LNHNV and CDR2 YYDKDF (reference sequence). V was pared by 0 bases and J by 0 bases, with 12 bases between. The CDR3 extends over 17 amino acids. CDR3 coding DNA: TGTGCCACCAGCAGAGATTCAGCAGGGCACTCTGGAAACACCATATATTTT. Translating it yields CATSRDSAGHSGNTIYF.

The sample holds a few counts of this clonotype. This chain connects TRBV5-1 to TRBJ1-2, with D hard to call. CDR3 length equals 12 residues. The V and J ends lost 1 base and 3 bases respectively, with 4 bases between them. CDR1 and CDR2 (germline): SGHRS, YFSETQ. The CDR3 DNA is TGCGCCAGCAGCTTGTACGACTATGGCTACACCTTC. Translated: CASSLYDYGYTF. Combining the CDR3 with reference TRBV5-1 and TRBJ1-2 gives the whole variable domain KAGVTQTPRYLIKTRGQQVTLSCSPISGHRSVSWYQQTPGQGLQFLFEYFSETQRNKGNFPGRFSGRQFSNSRSEMNVSTLELGDSALYLCASSLYDYGYTFGSGTRLTVV.

The chain combines TRBV29-1 with TRBJ2-7; no clear D gene. The V and J ends lost 4 bases and 9 bases respectively, with 13 bases between them. This CDR3 region has 11 residues. CDR1 is SQVTM and CDR2 is ANQGSEA in the germline V gene. The CDR3 loop is CSVVKVDGQYF. CDR3 sequence (DNA): TGCAGCGTTGTGAAAGTCGACGGGCAGTACTTC.

This clonotype has at least ten counts. The gene calls are TRBV24-1 and TRBJ2-1; TRBD2 agrees at 13 bases. CDR3 length: 18 residues. Germline V lookup: CDR1 KGHDR, CDR2 SFDVKD. The J segment lost 0 bases and the V segment lost 3 bases, leaving 4 bases of the junction unmatched. The CDR3 here is CATSDRTSGGLSYNEQFF. CDR3 DNA: TGTGCCACCAGTGATCGGACTAGCGGGGGCCTCTCCTACAATGAGCAGTTCTTC.

This clonotype has ten or more counts. The genes are TRBV4-3 and TRBJ2-1, with a possible D match to TRBD1 (5 bases). The CDR3 covers 13 residues. CDR1 and CDR2 (germline): LGHNA, YSLEER. Deletions cut 4 bases from V and 10 bases from J, with 14 bases between. As DNA, the CDR3 is TGCGCCAGCAGCCCGGACACCCAAGGGGAGCAGTTCTTC. Translation gives CASSPDTQGEQFF.

This clonotype has ten or more counts. This chain links TRBV5-1 with TRBJ1-1; D is ambiguous. Per germline, CDR1 SGHRS and CDR2 YFSETQ. The CDR3 runs to 14 residues. Trimming shortened V by 1 base and J by 0 bases, and 7 bases separated the two germline ends. The CDR3 spells CASSLFQVNTEAFF. CDR3 DNA: TGCGCCAGCAGCTTGTTTCAGGTGAACACTGAAGCTTTCTTT.

This clonotype has a count of ten or more. V is TRBV3-1 and J is TRBJ2-1; possibly TRBD1 for D (6 bases). The V gene's germline CDR1 is LGHDT and CDR2 YNNKEL (reference sequence). The CDR3 extends over 16 amino acids. Between the trimmed V and J ends, which lost 3 bases and 7 bases, there was a span of 19 bases. The CDR3 here is CASSQMTGLWTNEQFF. The CDR3 DNA follows: TGTGCCAGCAGCCAGATGACAGGATTGTGGACAAATGAGCAGTTCTTC.